A single sample is the source of the 21 T cell receptor beta chains below, sequenced in a study of T-cell memory formation after mild COVID-19. Each CDR3 protein is one row after TCRdb ran MiXCR on the 5' RACE reads. Of over 55,000 distinct CDR3 sequences in the sample, 10% to 15% were seen once. Sequences were obtained from PBMCs or a T cell subset sorted from them (not recorded which). The receptors stem from a man aged 18 to 35 who had mild COVID-19 (a few samples of this study predate the infection). Cell type and time point are not known.

V usage is TRBV7-9 and J usage is TRBJ1-2, with D perhaps matching TRBD1 (5 bases). Germline CDR1 SEHNR, CDR2 FQNEAQ (reference sequence). The CDR3 length is 15 residues. V gave up 7 bases and J gave up 7 bases, with 22 bases separating them. The CDR3 here is CASTRTPPGDIGYTF. DNA of the CDR3: TGTGCCAGCACCAGGACACCTCCGGGGGATATTGGCTACACCTTC. The full variable domain, with the rest looked up from reference TRBV7-9 and TRBJ1-2, is DTGVSQNPRHKITKRGQNVTFRCDPISEHNRLYWYRQTLGQGPEFLTYFQNEAQLEKSRLLSDRFSAERPKGSFSTLEIQRTEQGDSAMYLCASTRTPPGDIGYTFGSGTRLTVV.

This clonotype was found a few times. One end of the junction fails to match germline, which may point to a read error. The J gene is TRBJ2-5, the V gene TRBV11-3; 11 nucleotides agree with TRBD1. The CDR3 consists of 11 residues. CDR1 is SGHNT and CDR2 is YENEEA in the germline V gene. The CDR3, as DNA: TGTGCCAGCAGGCACCGGGACAGGGGGGTCTTC. This gives the protein CASRHRDRGVF.

This clonotype turned up a few times. One junction end disagrees with the germline gene, perhaps due to a read error. V usage is TRBV20-1 and J usage is TRBJ1-3; 7 bases match TRBD1. The CDR3 has 14 amino acids. Looked up from germline, CDR1 is DFQATT and CDR2 is SNEGSKA (reference sequence). This chain's CDR3 is CSARDGTVLNTIYF. CDR3 nucleotides: TGCAGTGCTCGAGATGGGACAGTCTTAAACACCATATATTTT.

This clonotype appeared a few times. The chain uses TRBV28 and TRBJ1-5, with unresolved D. V was clipped by 2 bases and J by 3 bases, with 14 bases between them. The CDR3 is 16 amino acids. The germline CDR1 and CDR2 sequences are MDHEN and SYDVKM. CDR3 nucleotides: TGTGCCAGCAGTTTACACCCTCGGGTCTTCAATCAGCCCCAGCATTTT. Protein: CASSLHPRVFNQPQHF.

The chain couples TRBV9 to TRBJ1-2; 10 nucleotides agree with TRBD1. The CDR3 loop spans 16 amino acids. Trimming removed 3 bases from V and 2 bases from J; junction bases left unmatched: 7. Per germline, CDR1 SGDLS and CDR2 YYNGEE. CDR3 nucleotides: TGTGCCAGCAGCGCTGGGACGGGACAGGGGAACTATGGCTACACCTTC. Residues: CASSAGTGQGNYGYTF.

This clonotype was counted many times. This rearrangement joins TRBV3-1 to TRBJ2-1; TRBD1 is a possible D gene (6 bases). V was clipped by 4 bases and J by 4 bases, with 14 bases between them. Germline CDR1 LGHDT, CDR2 YNNKEL (reference sequence). This CDR3 spans 15 amino acids. The CDR3 region has the DNA TGTGCCAGCAGCCCGGAACAGGGAATTTACAATGAGCAGTTCTTC. This translates into CASSPEQGIYNEQFF.

The chain couples TRBV15 to TRBJ1-3, with D perhaps matching TRBD1 (5 bases). This CDR3 has 13 residues. Trimming left V 9 bases short and J 2 bases short, with 11 bases between. Germline V gives CDR1 LNHNV, CDR2 YYDKDF (reference sequence). CDR3 bases: TGTGCCACAACTCAGGGAACTGGAAACACCATATATTTT. Protein: CATTQGTGNTIYF.

This clonotype was observed a few times. V usage is TRBV24-1 and J usage is TRBJ2-3, with a possible D match to TRBD1 (5 bases). CDR1 KGHDR and CDR2 SFDVKD come from the germline V gene. CDR3 length equals 14 residues. V lost 4 bases and J lost 6, with 13 bases in between. CDR3 protein: CATSDRTLGDTQYF. The DNA for the CDR3 is TGTGCCACCAGTGACCGGACATTGGGGGATACGCAGTATTTT.

In this sample, this clonotype turned up a few times. The chain uses TRBV6-2 or TRBV6-3 and TRBJ2-7, with D perhaps TRBD1 (5 bases). Per the germline V gene, CDR1 is MNHEY and CDR2 is SVGEGT. This CDR3 is built from 15 residues. V dropped 4 bases and J dropped 2 bases, with 15 bases sitting between them. The CDR3 region is CASSSWGGVTYEQYV. The DNA of the CDR3 is TGTGCCAGCAGTTCATGGGGCGGAGTAACCTACGAGCAGTACGTC.

The chain joins TRBV5-1 to TRBJ2-5; 10 bases are shared with TRBD1. Germline V gives CDR1 SGHRS, CDR2 YFSETQ. The length of the CDR3 is 14 residues. V dropped 8 bases and J dropped 5; count of bases not matched to a gene: 9. The CDR3, as DNA: TGCGCCAGTACCGGACAGGGGGGGCGGGAGACCCAGTACTTC. This sequence encodes CASTGQGGRETQYF.

The J gene is TRBJ2-3, the V gene TRBV12-3 or TRBV12-4; TRBD2 agrees at 7 bases. J lost 4 bases, V lost 3 bases, and 4 bases had no gene match. This CDR3 is built from 14 residues. The CDR3 is CASSFRDYADTQYF. CDR3 DNA sequence: TGTGCCAGCAGTTTCCGGGACTACGCAGATACGCAGTATTTT.

The genes are TRBV6-5 and TRBJ1-3; possibly TRBD1 for D (6 bases). This CDR3 region has 15 residues. The germline V and J ends were trimmed by 6 bases and 1 base, with 13 bases remaining between them. CDR1 and CDR2 from the germline V gene are MNHEY and SVGAGI. DNA for the CDR3: TGTGCCAGCAGCCAGGTTAGGGGGTCTGGAAACACCATATATTTT. Protein: CASSQVRGSGNTIYF.

To note about this clonotype: The junction and the germline gene differ at one end; a read error may be behind it. The J gene is TRBJ2-1, the V gene TRBV4-3; maybe TRBD2 (7 bases). This CDR3 region has 14 residues. The germline V gene encodes CDR1 LGHNA and CDR2 YSLEER. For the CDR3, the DNA is TGTGCCAGCAGCTTTGGGGGGGCGGACAATGAGCAGTTCTTC. Protein sequence: CASSFGGADNEQFF.

This clonotype was seen at least ten times. The CDR3 DNA reads as TGTGCCAGCAGCTTAACAGGGTCAACTAATGAAAAACTGTTTTTT. It is translated as CASSLTGSTNEKLFF. V usage is TRBV7-2 and J usage is TRBJ1-4; maybe TRBD1 (6 bases). Germline V lookup: CDR1 SGHTA, CDR2 FQGNSA. The CDR3 runs to 15 residues. V lost 2 bases and J lost 0, with 7 bases in between.

This clonotype was found a few times. The chain recombines TRBV3-1 with TRBJ1-5, with D unclear. Trimming took 1 base from V and 4 from J, leaving 11 bases between them. Germline CDR1 is LGHDT and CDR2 is YNNKEL (reference sequence). The CDR3 is 15 residues long. Written as DNA, the CDR3 is TGTGCCAGCAGCCAAGGATGGGCAGGAAATCAGCCCCAGCATTTT. Its protein product is CASSQGWAGNQPQHF.

At least ten counts were recorded for this clonotype. This chain connects TRBV20-1 to TRBJ2-7, with D perhaps TRBD1 (6 bases). V lost 1 base to trimming and J lost 5 bases, with 9 bases between them. CDR3 size: 12 residues. CDR1 is DFQATT and CDR2 is SNEGSKA in the germline V gene (reference sequence). The CDR3 coding sequence is TGCAGTGCTAGAGGGACAGTTGACGAGCAGTACTTC. Translated, it gives CSARGTVDEQYF.

This clonotype has ten or more counts. V is TRBV7-6 and J is TRBJ2-5, with TRBD1 matching 11 bases. The V gene's germline CDR1 is SGHVS and CDR2 FNYEAQ. This CDR3 has 15 residues. V lost 1 base and J lost 4; bases outside the gene matches: 2. DNA of the CDR3: TGTGCCAGCAGCTTAGGGACAGGGGGCCCAGAGACCCAGTACTTC. Translated, it gives CASSLGTGGPETQYF.

This clonotype was seen only a few times. The gene calls are TRBV9 and TRBJ2-1, with 11 bases aligning to TRBD2. This CDR3 has 17 residues. From germline, CDR1 is SGDLS and CDR2 YYNGEE. The J segment lost 7 bases and the V segment lost 0 bases, leaving 9 bases of the junction unmatched. The CDR3 DNA is TGTGCCAGCAGCGTAGGGATAGCGGGGGGGCCGAGTAATGAGCAGTTCTTC. Its translation is CASSVGIAGGPSNEQFF.

Ten or more counts support this clonotype. The chain couples TRBV6-4 to TRBJ2-3; the match to TRBD2 covers 12 bases. Losses at the gene ends were 4 bases for V and 1 base for J; bases not matched to a gene: 0. The germline CDR1 and CDR2 sequences are MRHNA and SNTAGT. This CDR3 is 15 amino acids long. The CDR3 loop is CASSGTSGGTDTQYF. The DNA for the CDR3 is TGTGCCAGCAGTGGGACTAGCGGGGGCACAGATACGCAGTATTTT.

This clonotype was seen more than once but under ten times. V and J are TRBV25-1 and TRBJ1-1, with D unresolved. CDR3 length equals 13 residues. V was pared by 2 bases and J by 1 base, with 5 bases between. Germline loops: CDR1 MGHDK, CDR2 SYGVNS. Written as DNA, the CDR3 is TGTGCCAGCAGTGAAATAAGGAACACTGAAGCTTTCTTT. The encoded protein is CASSEIRNTEAFF.

The CDR3 reads CASSLPAVTDTQYF. CDR3 DNA sequence: TGTGCCAGCAGTTTGCCCGCCGTAACAGATACGCAGTATTTT. The J gene is TRBJ2-3, the V gene TRBV28; D remains ambiguous. The CDR3 is 14 residues long. V was clipped by 3 bases and J by 3 bases, with 10 bases between them. Germline V gene lookup returns CDR1 MDHEN and CDR2 SYDVKM.